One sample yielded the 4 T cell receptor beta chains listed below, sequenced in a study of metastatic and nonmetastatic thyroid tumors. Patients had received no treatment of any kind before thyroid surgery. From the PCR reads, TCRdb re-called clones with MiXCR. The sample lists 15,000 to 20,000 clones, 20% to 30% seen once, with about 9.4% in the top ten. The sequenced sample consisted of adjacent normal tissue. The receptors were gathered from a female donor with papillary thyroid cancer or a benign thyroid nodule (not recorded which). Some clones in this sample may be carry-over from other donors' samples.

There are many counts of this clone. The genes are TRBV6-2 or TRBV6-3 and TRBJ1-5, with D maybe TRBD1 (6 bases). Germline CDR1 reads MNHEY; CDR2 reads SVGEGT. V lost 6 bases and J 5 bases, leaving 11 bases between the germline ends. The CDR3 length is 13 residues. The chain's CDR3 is CASRDYRDQPQHF. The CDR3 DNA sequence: TGTGCCAGCAGGGACTACAGGGATCAGCCCCAGCATTTT.

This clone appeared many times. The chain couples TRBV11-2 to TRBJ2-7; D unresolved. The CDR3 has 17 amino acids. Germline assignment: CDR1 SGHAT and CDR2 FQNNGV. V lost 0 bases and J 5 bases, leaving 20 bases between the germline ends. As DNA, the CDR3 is TGTGCCAGCAGCTTAGATCCTGGCAGATTGGCACCCAACGAGCAGTACTTC. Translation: CASSLDPGRLAPNEQYF.

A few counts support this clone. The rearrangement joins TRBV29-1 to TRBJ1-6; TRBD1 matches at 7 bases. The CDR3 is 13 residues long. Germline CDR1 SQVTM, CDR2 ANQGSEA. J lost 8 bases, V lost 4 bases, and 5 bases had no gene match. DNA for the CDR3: TGCAGCGTTGGCGAGGGGGCGTATTCACCCCTCCACTTT. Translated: CSVGEGAYSPLHF.

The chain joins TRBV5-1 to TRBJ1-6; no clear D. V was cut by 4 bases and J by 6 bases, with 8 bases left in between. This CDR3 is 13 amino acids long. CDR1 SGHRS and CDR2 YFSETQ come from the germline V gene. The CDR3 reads CASSPDPNSPLHF. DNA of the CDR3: TGCGCCAGCAGCCCAGACCCTAATTCACCCCTCCACTTT.